This entry lists 21 T cell receptor beta chains sequenced from one sample in a study of blood T cell repertoires in COVID-19 (dated by TCRdb to 2020 to 2022). The library came from the immunoSEQ multiplex PCR assay. TCRdb provides this immuneACCESS table in a form limited to in-frame rearrangements. Some clones are lacking; in checked studies, under half of them reflect an unresolved V gene, and why the rest are absent is not known. The sample contains around 130,000 clones, more than 85% of them found a single time. Clones ranked in the top ten supply roughly 18% of the sample. Source material: peripheral blood. The receptors were gathered from a man aged 50 or older with active or convalescent COVID-19.

The rearrangement joins TRBV7-9 to TRBJ1-1; D uncertain. The CDR3 length is 12 residues. V lost 3 bases and J 2 bases, leaving 4 bases between the germline ends. Germline V gives CDR1 SEHNR, CDR2 FQNEAQ (reference sequence). CDR3 loop: CASSFGNTEAFF. CDR3 in DNA: TGTGCCAGCAGCTTTGGCAACACTGAAGCTTTCTTT.

The chain is built from TRBV6-1 and TRBJ2-1; D remains ambiguous. Trimming took off 0 bases at V and 10 bases at J, with 13 bases between the two ends. The CDR3 has 14 residues. Germline V lookup: CDR1 MNHNS, CDR2 SASEGT. The CDR3 region is CASSEAFSPREQFF. The CDR3 DNA sequence: TGTGCCAGCAGTGAAGCGTTTTCCCCACGGGAGCAGTTCTTC.

The chain has TRBV5-5 and TRBJ2-7, with 9 bases aligning to TRBD1. V shed 6 bases, J shed 5 bases, and the junction held 9 bases outside the gene matches. Germline CDR1 and CDR2: SGHKS and YYEKEE (reference sequence). The CDR3 is 14 residues long. The CDR3 here is CASIQQGARDEQYF. The CDR3 coding sequence is TGTGCCAGCATCCAACAGGGGGCCCGGGACGAGCAGTACTTC.

This chain joins TRBV27 and TRBJ1-1; no firm D call. The CDR3 has 14 amino acids. The V gene's germline CDR1 is MNHEY and CDR2 SMNVEV (reference sequence). V lost 4 bases to trimming and J lost 0 bases, with 9 bases between them. For the CDR3, the DNA is TGTGCCAGCAGTTCCCTTCGAGTGAACACTGAAGCTTTCTTT. Translated, it gives CASSSLRVNTEAFF.

The chain joins TRBV6-5 to TRBJ1-5; D unresolved. The length of the CDR3 is 12 residues. Germline CDR1 and CDR2: MNHEY and SVGAGI. Trimming left V 5 bases short and J 6 bases short, with 8 bases between. The CDR3 region is CASSNPGQPQHF. The CDR3, as DNA: TGTGCCAGCAGTAACCCAGGTCAGCCCCAGCATTTT.

The genes are TRBV6-4 and TRBJ1-5, with 7 bases aligning to TRBD1. J gave up 1 base and V 7 bases, and 7 bases lay outside the gene matches. Germline lookup yields CDR1 MRHNA and CDR2 SNTAGT. This CDR3 contains 15 residues. CDR3 nucleotide sequence: TGTGCCAGCACCGGACAGGCGGGAAGCAATCAGCCCCAGCATTTT. Translation gives CASTGQAGSNQPQHF.

This sequence joins TRBV30 and TRBJ2-1; 8 bases are shared with TRBD1. CDR1 is GTSNPN, CDR2 SVGIG, per germline (reference sequence). J gave up 5 bases and V 1 base, and 4 bases lay outside the gene matches. The CDR3 contains 14 residues. The CDR3 nucleotides are TGTGCCTGGAGTGCCGGGACAGGCAACAATGAGCAGTTCTTC. The encoded protein is CAWSAGTGNNEQFF. The full variable domain, completed using reference TRBV30 and TRBJ2-1, is SQTIHQWPATLVQPVGSPLSLECTVEGTSNPNLYWYRQAAGRGLQLLFYSVGIGQISSEVPQNLSASRPQDRQFILSSKKLLLSDSGFYLCAWSAGTGNNEQFFGPGTRLTVL.

The rearrangement uses TRBV14 and TRBJ2-2; the match to TRBD1 covers 9 bases. The germline V gene has CDR1 SGHDN and CDR2 FVKESK. This CDR3 is built from 16 residues. V lost 3 bases, J lost 6 bases, and 8 bases stayed unmatched. Written as DNA, the CDR3 is TGTGCCAGCAGCCAGAACAGGGGGCGTTTCCCCGGGGAGCTGTTTTTT. Protein sequence: CASSQNRGRFPGELFF. Using reference TRBV14 and TRBJ2-2 for the parts outside the CDR3, the full variable domain is EAGVTQFPSHSVIEKGQTVTLRCDPISGHDNLYWYRRVMGKEIKFLLHFVKESKQDESGMPNNRFLAERTGGTYSTLKVQPAELEDSGVYFCASSQNRGRFPGELFFGEGSRLTVL.

This clone occurred once. The V call is TRBV19, the J call TRBJ2-2; TRBD1 agrees at 8 bases. The CDR3 extends over 13 amino acids. Germline lookup yields CDR1 LNHDA and CDR2 SQIVND (reference sequence). The junction had 4 bases not matched to a gene; V was cut back by 6 bases and J by 7 bases. CDR3 loop: CASRKQGVGELFF. CDR3 coding DNA: TGTGCCAGTAGGAAACAGGGGGTCGGGGAGCTGTTTTTT. Supplemented by reference TRBV19 and TRBJ2-2, the full variable domain reads DGGITQSPKYLFRKEGQNVTLSCEQNLNHDAMYWYRQDPGQGLRLIYYSQIVNDFQKGDIAEGYSVSREKKESFPLTVTSAQKNPTAFYLCASRKQGVGELFFGEGSRLTVL.

This clone has only a few counts. Other DNA sequences in this sample translate to the same CDR3. The chain combines TRBV2 with TRBJ1-6, with D perhaps matching TRBD1 (5 bases). V shed 1 base and J shed 4 bases, with 8 bases lying between them. The CDR3 is 15 amino acids. Germline-derived CDR1 and CDR2 are SNHLY and FYNNEI. CDR3 nucleotides: TGTGCCAGCAGTGAAGGTCCAGGGTATAATTCACCCCTCCACTTT. It is translated as CASSEGPGYNSPLHF. The full variable domain, with the rest looked up from reference TRBV2 and TRBJ1-6, is EPEVTQTPSHQVTQMGQEVILRCVPISNHLYFYWYRQILGQKVEFLVSFYNNEISEKSEIFDDQFSVERPDGSNFTLKIRSTKLEDSAMYFCASSEGPGYNSPLHFGNGTRLTVT.

The chain couples TRBV3-1 (or the pseudogene TRBV3-2) to TRBJ2-2; 14 nucleotides agree with TRBD2. CDR1 LGHDT and CDR2 YNNKEL come from the germline V gene (reference sequence). This CDR3 is 18 amino acids long. V lost 1 base, J lost 5 bases, and 6 bases stayed unmatched. CDR3 DNA sequence: TGTGCCAGCAGCCAAGTTGGACTAGCGGGAGGTGGAACCGGGGAGCTGTTTTTT. Protein: CASSQVGLAGGGTGELFF.

The chain uses TRBV6-7 and TRBJ1-4; 7 bases align to TRBD1. TRBV6-7 is an open reading frame whose function is uncertain. CDR3 length: 17 residues. Losses at the gene ends were 2 bases for V and 5 bases for J; bases not matched to a gene: 11. CDR3 sequence reads: CASSYLTRQGKNEKLFF. The CDR3 region has the DNA TGTGCCAGCAGTTACCTGACTAGACAGGGAAAAAATGAAAAACTGTTTTTT.

The V and J genes are TRBV5-1 and TRBJ2-3; 8 nucleotides agree with TRBD1. V dropped 0 bases and J dropped 6; count of bases not matched to a gene: 12. In germline, CDR1 is SGHRS, CDR2 YFSETQ. The CDR3 is made up of 17 amino acids. CDR3 loop: CASSLVRAGTGRDTQYF. The CDR3 nucleotides read TGCGCCAGCAGCTTGGTGCGTGCCGGGACAGGCCGCGATACGCAGTATTTT. The variable domain in full, with the rest retrieved from reference TRBV5-1 and TRBJ2-3, is KAGVTQTPRYLIKTRGQQVTLSCSPISGHRSVSWYQQTPGQGLQFLFEYFSETQRNKGNFPGRFSGRQFSNSRSEMNVSTLELGDSALYLCASSLVRAGTGRDTQYFGPGTRLTVL.

The chain uses TRBV29-1 and TRBJ2-7; D is unresolved. From germline, CDR1 is SQVTM and CDR2 ANQGSEA. The V end lost 2 bases, the J end lost 0 bases, and 11 bases lay between the germline ends. The CDR3 contains 14 residues. The CDR3 region has the DNA TGCAGCGTTGAATCGCCACAAAGCTCCTACGAGCAGTACTTC. Its translation: CSVESPQSSYEQYF.

The V and J genes are TRBV5-4 and TRBJ1-3, with 10 bases identical to TRBD1. The length of the CDR3 is 15 residues. Trimming removed 4 bases from V and 2 bases from J; junction bases left unmatched: 3. Germline V gene sequence: CDR1 SGHNT, CDR2 YYREEE (reference sequence). The CDR3 nucleotides read TGTGCCAGCAGCCACGGGACAGGGGCTGGAAACACCATATATTTT. Translating gives CASSHGTGAGNTIYF. Drawing the rest from reference TRBV5-4 and TRBJ1-3, the complete variable domain is ETGVTQSPTHLIKTRGQQVTLRCSSQSGHNTVSWYQQALGQGPQFIFQYYREEENGRGNFPPRFSGLQFPNYSSELNVNALELDDSALYLCASSHGTGAGNTIYFGEGSWLTVV.

This clone was seen a single time. The rearrangement uses TRBV30 and TRBJ2-7, with D possibly being TRBD2 (6 bases). The germline V gene has CDR1 GTSNPN and CDR2 SVGIG (reference sequence). Trimming took off 5 bases at V and 2 bases at J, with 10 bases between the two ends. The CDR3 totals 12 residues. The chain's CDR3 is CAWASVTYEQYF. CDR3 nucleotide sequence: TGTGCCTGGGCTAGCGTAACCTACGAGCAGTACTTC.

The rearrangement links TRBV19 to TRBJ1-4, with 7 bases that match TRBD1. The CDR3 is made up of 15 amino acids. The germline V gene has CDR1 LNHDA and CDR2 SQIVND (reference sequence). The V gene end was trimmed by 6 bases and the J gene end by 2 bases; junction bases not matched to a gene: 6. CDR3 sequence reads: CASRTQGSTNEKLFF. The CDR3 DNA is TGTGCCAGTAGGACACAGGGGAGTACTAATGAAAAACTGTTTTTT.

This clone was seen more than once but under ten times. The rearrangement joins TRBV3-1 (or the pseudogene TRBV3-2) to TRBJ2-5; 15 bases map to TRBD2. CDR1 and CDR2 (germline): LGHDT, YNNKEL (reference sequence). This CDR3 region has 16 residues. Trimming removed 4 bases from V and 3 bases from J; junction bases left unmatched: 3. The CDR3 sequence is CASSRRTSGGEETQYF. The CDR3 DNA follows: TGTGCCAGCAGCCGCCGGACTAGCGGGGGGGAAGAGACCCAGTACTTC.

This clone was picked up one time. The chain has TRBV4-3 and TRBJ2-1; 14 bases map to TRBD2. CDR1 is LGHNA and CDR2 is YSLEER in the germline V gene. There are 19 residues in the CDR3. V shed 0 bases and J 5 bases; nucleotides not matched to a gene: 9. The CDR3 loop is CASSQDLTSGGAGDNEQFF. The CDR3 DNA follows: TGCGCCAGCAGCCAAGATCTGACTAGCGGGGGGGCCGGGGACAATGAGCAGTTCTTC.

Here the CDR3 reads CASSGSANTGELFF. The CDR3 DNA reads as TGTGCCAGCAGCGGTAGTGCCAACACCGGGGAGCTGTTTTTT. The chain joins TRBV9 to TRBJ2-2; no clear D. The V and J ends lost 3 bases and 2 bases respectively, with 8 bases between them. Germline CDR1 is SGDLS and CDR2 is YYNGEE. The CDR3 has 14 amino acids. Filled out from reference TRBV9 and TRBJ2-2, the complete variable domain reads DSGVTQTPKHLITATGQRVTLRCSPRSGDLSVYWYQQSLDQGLQFLIQYYNGEERAKGNILERFSAQQFPDLHSELNLSSLELGDSALYFCASSGSANTGELFFGEGSRLTVL.

This chain connects TRBV6-5 to TRBJ1-6, with TRBD1 matching 9 bases. CDR3 length equals 15 residues. Germline trimming cut 5 bases from V and 7 bases from J; bases unmatched to any gene: 6. CDR1 and CDR2 from the germline V gene are MNHEY and SVGAGI. CDR3 amino acids: CASSQTGGPNSPLHF. CDR3 coding DNA: TGTGCCAGCAGTCAGACAGGGGGACCAAATTCACCCCTCCACTTT.